One and the same sample provided the 4 T cell receptor beta chains below, sequenced in a study of CD8+CD57+ T cells in acquired aplastic anemia. CDR3 and TCR beta VDJ profiling relied on a genomic DNA template. A single record per CDR3 protein comes from TCRdb applying MiXCR to the reads. The table includes over 150,000 distinct CDR3 sequences, 45% to 55% detected once. An expansion of CD8+CD57+ cells by flow cytometry had been shown in patients chosen for sequencing. Source material: sorted CD4+, CD8+, or CD8+CD57+ T cells (not recorded which) from PBMCs. Receptors were obtained from a human donor with aplastic anemia.

This clonotype was observed a few times. The rearrangement links TRBV30 to TRBJ1-4; 10 bases are a match to TRBD1. Losses at the gene ends were 0 bases for V and 8 bases for J; bases not matched to a gene: 9. The CDR3 sequence is 16 residues long. Germline CDR1 reads GTSNPN; CDR2 reads SVGIG (reference sequence). CDR3 bases: TGTGCCTGGAGTGTCGGGACAGGGGCGAAGAGGGAAAAACTGTTTTTT. This gives the protein CAWSVGTGAKREKLFF.

This rearrangement joins TRBV12-3 or TRBV12-4 to TRBJ1-2; 8 nucleotides agree with TRBD1. This CDR3 spans 14 amino acids. The junction had 13 bases not matched to a gene; V was cut back by 6 bases and J by 10 bases. The chain's CDR3 is CASRQSGTGLNYTF. CDR3 in DNA: TGTGCCAGCAGGCAATCCGGGACAGGACTAAACTACACCTTC.

The CDR3 region has the DNA TGTGCCAGCAGTTTTTTAGGACAGGGAGCTAACTATGGCTACACCTTC. Translating it yields CASSFLGQGANYGYTF. V usage is TRBV12-3 or TRBV12-4 and J usage is TRBJ1-2; 8 bases fit TRBD1. Trimming at V came to 3 bases and at J to 0 bases, leaving 6 bases not matched to a gene. The CDR3 is made up of 16 amino acids.

As concerns this clonotype: Possible read error: a much larger clone is one base away. V usage is TRBV6-1 and J usage is TRBJ1-5; no clear D. V was pared by 5 bases and J by 3 bases, with 8 bases between. This CDR3 region has 13 residues. Looked up from germline, CDR1 is MNHNS and CDR2 is SASEGT. DNA for the CDR3: TGTGCCAGCAGTAGGGATTTCAATCAGCCCCAGCATTTT. This codes for CASSRDFNQPQHF.